These 20 T cell receptor beta chains originate from one sample sequenced in a study of Graves' ophthalmopathy and Graves' hyperthyroidism. RNA transcripts yielded amplified TCR beta CDR3 regions. HTBI primers were used in a first-round RT-PCR, which preceded a second-round multiplex PCR. TCRdb independently ran MiXCR on the multiplex PCR reads; one entry per CDR3 protein. The data contain approximately 640,000 distinct CDR3 sequences, about 38% of them singletons. The sequencing input was peripheral blood. These receptors originate from an adult man with Graves' ophthalmopathy.

The chain combines TRBV25-1 with TRBJ1-3, with 7 bases that match TRBD1. Trimming removed 9 bases from V and 2 bases from J; junction bases left unmatched: 4. The CDR3 has 13 amino acids. CDR1 and CDR2 (germline): MGHDK, SYGVNS. As DNA, the CDR3 is TGTGCCAGAAAGACAGGGACTGGAAACACCATATATTTT. Protein: CARKTGTGNTIYF.

Worth noting for this clonotype: A much bigger clone sits one base away, suggesting this may be a read error. V usage is TRBV25-1 and J usage is TRBJ2-5; tentatively, D is TRBD1 (7 bases). V lost 3 bases and J lost 3, with 8 bases in between. CDR3 length: 13 residues. CDR1 MGHDK and CDR2 SYGVNS come from the germline V gene. This CDR3 reads CASSDRGEETQYF. CDR3 DNA: TGTGCCAGCAGTGACAGGGGGGAAGAGACCCAGTACTTC.

This clonotype has a count of ten or more. The rearrangement joins TRBV7-9 to TRBJ1-2; D is unclear. Germline CDR1 is SEHNR and CDR2 is FQNEAQ (reference sequence). V lost 4 bases to trimming and J lost 3 bases, with 9 bases between them. The CDR3 covers 13 residues. The DNA of the CDR3 is TGTGCCAGCAGCTCCACCGGTTACTATGGCTACACCTTC. Its protein product is CASSSTGYYGYTF.

Note on this clonotype: At one end the junction does not follow the germline gene, possibly because of a read error. V and J are TRBV12-3 or TRBV12-4 and TRBJ1-1; D call uncertain. This CDR3 spans 11 amino acids. The CDR3 region has the DNA TGTGCCAGCTCCGTTAACACTGAAGCTCTCTTT. Its translation is CASSVNTEALF.

This clonotype was seen many times. The genes are TRBV2 and TRBJ1-4; no firm D call. The germline CDR1 and CDR2 sequences are SNHLY and FYNNEI. V lost 1 base to trimming and J lost 8 bases, with 5 bases between them. CDR3 length: 12 residues. This chain's CDR3 is CASSEGGEKLFF. Here the CDR3 DNA reads TGTGCCAGCAGTGAAGGAGGCGAAAAACTGTTTTTT.

This clonotype was seen a handful of times. This chain joins TRBV10-3 and TRBJ1-4; TRBD1 agrees at 8 bases. V shed 10 bases, J shed 6 bases, and the junction held 13 bases outside the gene matches. This CDR3 has 15 amino acids. Germline V CDR1 and CDR2: ENHRY, SYGVKD. The CDR3 here is CASRNQGAADEKLFF. The CDR3 DNA follows: TGTGCCAGCAGGAACCAGGGGGCAGCTGATGAAAAACTGTTTTTT.

This rearrangement joins TRBV6-1 to TRBJ1-1; D is possibly TRBD1 (5 bases). Germline CDR1 MNHNS, CDR2 SASEGT. Trimming removed 4 bases at V and 3 bases at J, with 12 bases between. The CDR3 runs to 14 residues. Written as DNA, the CDR3 is TGTGCCAGCAGTGCGACAGCCTCCTACACTGAAGCTTTCTTT. This gives the protein CASSATASYTEAFF.

The chain recombines TRBV7-6 with TRBJ1-4; 7 bases are a match to TRBD1. The junction had 14 bases not matched to a gene; V was cut back by 6 bases and J by 16 bases. The germline V gene has CDR1 SGHVS and CDR2 FNYEAQ. CDR3 length: 13 amino acids. In DNA, the CDR3 is TGTGCCAGCAGTTACGGGACAGCCGGAGACGGGTTTTTT. Residues: CASSYGTAGDGFF.

The V gene is TRBV19, the J gene TRBJ2-5; TRBD2 agrees at 7 bases. The germline V gene has CDR1 LNHDA and CDR2 SQIVND (reference sequence). The CDR3 length is 13 residues. The CDR3 nucleotides are TGTGCTAGAGTTGGCGGGAGCGGAGAGACCCAGTACTTC. This translates into CARVGGSGETQYF. Full variable domain (rest looked up from reference TRBV19 and TRBJ2-5): DGGITQSPKYLFRKEGQNVTLSCEQNLNHDAMYWYRQDPGQGLRLIYYSQIVNDFQKGDIAEGYSVSREKKESFPLTVTSAQKNPTAFYLCARVGGSGETQYFGPGTRLLVL.

The rearrangement links TRBV29-1 to TRBJ2-2; perhaps TRBD2 as D (6 bases). Per the germline V gene, CDR1 is SQVTM and CDR2 is ANQGSEA. CDR3 size: 14 residues. The V end was cut by 6 bases, the J end by 1 base, with 12 bases between. The CDR3 nucleotides are TGCAGCGTCGGGACTGGCTTGAACACCGGGGAGCTGTTTTTT. Its protein product is CSVGTGLNTGELFF.

V gene TRBV25-1 combines with J gene TRBJ2-6; D is ambiguous. V gave up 8 bases and J gave up 0 bases, with 14 bases separating them. Germline CDR1 and CDR2: MGHDK and SYGVNS. The CDR3 sequence is 16 residues long. The CDR3 DNA is TGTGCCAGCCAATCGGTTGTATCCTCTGGGGCCAACGTCCTGACTTTC. It is translated as CASQSVVSSGANVLTF.

This clonotype was seen ten or more times. The chain recombines TRBV20-1 with TRBJ1-6; 7 bases fit TRBD1. CDR3 length: 13 residues. CDR1 DFQATT and CDR2 SNEGSKA come from the germline V gene (reference sequence). Unmatched junction bases numbered 0, after V lost 2 bases and J lost 5 bases. CDR3 sequence reads: CSARTGDNSPLHF. CDR3 DNA sequence: TGCAGTGCTAGAACAGGGGATAATTCACCCCTCCACTTT.

The sample holds many counts of this clonotype. The chain has TRBV9 and TRBJ1-2, with D possibly matching TRBD1 (5 bases). With 4 bases removed from V and 8 bases from J, the gap between germline ends came to 21 bases. Germline CDR1 is SGDLS and CDR2 is YYNGEE. This CDR3 region has 15 residues. The CDR3, as DNA: TGTGCCAGCAGCACCTCCCTAGGCGGGGCGCGAGGCTACACCTTC. Translating it yields CASSTSLGGARGYTF.

This sequence joins TRBV25-1 and TRBJ1-1; the D is unclear. Germline V CDR1 and CDR2: MGHDK, SYGVNS. Trimming removed 8 bases from V and 12 bases from J, with 22 bases in between. The CDR3 covers 13 residues. The CDR3 sequence: CASGVAGIGRTFF. In DNA form, the CDR3 reads TGTGCCAGCGGGGTGGCGGGGATAGGGAGGACTTTCTTT.

The genes are TRBV14 and TRBJ2-5; tentatively, D is TRBD2 (6 bases). CDR1 is SGHDN, CDR2 FVKESK, per germline. The CDR3 is made up of 16 amino acids. The V gene lost 0 bases and the J gene lost 4 bases, with 15 bases spanning the gap. The CDR3 is CASSQDLTPGGETQYF. In nucleotides, the CDR3 is TGTGCCAGCAGCCAAGATCTGACCCCCGGGGGAGAGACCCAGTACTTC.

This clonotype appeared once. V usage is TRBV24-1 and J usage is TRBJ1-5; D perhaps matches TRBD1 (6 bases). The CDR3 totals 14 residues. CDR1 and CDR2 from the germline V gene are KGHDR and SFDVKD. V gave up 4 bases and J gave up 10 bases, with 16 bases separating them. This CDR3 is CATSELGGAGPQHF. Here the CDR3 DNA reads TGTGCCACCAGTGAGCTAGGGGGGGCCGGACCCCAGCATTTT.

The J gene is TRBJ1-4, the V gene TRBV12-5, with D possibly matching TRBD1 (5 bases). CDR1 is LGHNT, CDR2 FRNRAP, per germline. Trimming left V 1 base short and J 7 bases short, with 7 bases between. The CDR3 sequence is 13 residues long. CDR3 region: CASGLDGTEKLFF. The CDR3 nucleotides are TGTGCTAGTGGTTTGGACGGGACTGAAAAACTGTTTTTT.

This rearrangement joins TRBV5-1 to TRBJ2-5, with 11 nucleotides matching TRBD2. Germline trimming cut 3 bases from V and 0 bases from J; bases unmatched to any gene: 7. The CDR3 spans 17 residues. Per the germline V gene, CDR1 is SGHRS and CDR2 is YFSETQ. CDR3 region: CASSSKIAGGYQETQYF. CDR3 DNA sequence: TGCGCCAGCAGCTCGAAGATAGCGGGAGGGTACCAAGAGACCCAGTACTTC.

The J gene is TRBJ2-7, the V gene TRBV6-1; no definite D call. With 6 bases removed from V and 3 bases from J, the gap between germline ends came to 6 bases. This CDR3 comprises 11 residues. CDR1 MNHNS and CDR2 SASEGT come from the germline V gene. CDR3 loop: CASSPFYEQYF. The CDR3 DNA reads TGTGCCAGCAGCCCTTTCTACGAGCAGTACTTC.

Of note for this clonotype: A much larger clone differs from this one at a single base, so this may be a read error. This chain connects TRBV7-2 to TRBJ1-4; no clear D gene. Germline V gene data show CDR1 as SGHTA and CDR2 as FQGNSA. CDR3 size: 14 residues. Trimming took 6 bases from V and 5 from J, leaving 13 bases between them. The CDR3 here is CASRGSAENEKLFF. Here the CDR3 DNA reads TGTGCCAGCAGAGGGTCGGCAGAGAATGAAAAACTGTTTTTT.